A selection of T cell receptor beta chains follows, all from one sample in a study of blood T cell repertoires in COVID-19. Generated by immunoSEQ multiplex PCR, the TCRdb table keeps only in-frame clones and is missing some. The sample holds around 220,000 clones, about four fifths seen once. Sample: peripheral blood. The receptors here all came from a woman of 80 years or more with COVID-19, enrolled during active disease. CDR3s include the opening cysteine and the closing phenylalanine or tryptophan. A D gene is named only where the DNA matches it firmly. The listing skips clone size in some rows; elsewhere it reads once, few, many or a size class.

CDR3 DNA	CDR3 protein	J gene	V gene	clone size	D gene
TGTGCCAGCAGCTTGTACCTTCGGATCCAAGCGGGGGAGCAGTACTTC	CASSLYLRIQAGEQYF	TRBJ2-7	TRBV5-8	NA	TRBD2
TGCGCCAGCAGCGGCGGGACTCTGGCTGAGACCCAGTACTTC	CASSGGTLAETQYF	TRBJ2-5	TRBV5-1	NA	NA
TGTGCCAGCTCACCCGGGACAGGGAATCAGCCCCAGCATTTT	CASSPGTGNQPQHF	TRBJ1-5	TRBV18	NA	TRBD1
TGTGCCAGCAGTTCCCCCGCACGGGAGACCCAGTACTTC	CASSSPARETQYF	TRBJ2-5	TRBV27	NA	NA
TGTGCCAGCAGCCTGACTCTAGCGGGAACCACAGATACGCAGTATTTT	CASSLTLAGTTDTQYF	TRBJ2-3	TRBV3-1/TRBV3-2	NA	TRBD2
TGTGCCAGCAGTGCCGACAGGGCTGGGGCCAACGTCCTGACTTTC	CASSADRAGANVLTF	TRBJ2-6	TRBV6-6	NA	TRBD1
TGCGCCAGCAGCCCCGGGACTAGCGGGGGGTCCGGGACCCAGTACTTC	CASSPGTSGGSGTQYF	TRBJ2-5	TRBV5-1	once	TRBD2
TGTGCCAGCAGTTATAACAGGGATAACTATGGCTACACCTTC	CASSYNRDNYGYTF	TRBJ1-2	TRBV7-8	NA	NA
TGTGCCACCTCGCAGGAGGTTTCCGCTTCACCCCTCCACTTT	CATSQEVSASPLHF	TRBJ1-6	TRBV2	NA	NA
TGTGCCAGCAGCTTAGGGTCTAGCGGCCCGAGATGGGACACCGGGGAGCTGTTTTTT	CASSLGSSGPRWDTGELFF	TRBJ2-2	TRBV7-3	NA	TRBD2
TGCGCCAGCAGCTTGGACTGGGATCGGGGTGAGCAGTTCTTC	CASSLDWDRGEQFF	TRBJ2-1	TRBV5-1	NA	NA
TGTGCCAGCTCACCCACGGGACAGATGAACACTGAAGCTTTCTTT	CASSPTGQMNTEAFF	TRBJ1-1	TRBV18	NA	TRBD1
TGTGCCAGCAGTCCTATGCGGTCAGATACGCAGTATTTT	CASSPMRSDTQYF	TRBJ2-3	TRBV6-5	NA	NA
TGTGCCACCAGCAGAGAGACAGGGTCTAGCACAGATACGCAGTATTTT	CATSRETGSSTDTQYF	TRBJ2-3	TRBV15	NA	TRBD1
TGTGCCAGCAGTTCCGTAGCGATTGAGCAGTTCTTC	CASSSVAIEQFF	TRBJ2-1	TRBV6-5	NA	NA
TGCGCCAGCAGTCAGGGACAGGGGGTCTATGGCTACACCTTC	CASSQGQGVYGYTF	TRBJ1-2	TRBV23-1	NA	TRBD1
TGTGCCAGCAGCCCTACAGGGGTGGGTGAGCAGTACTTC	CASSPTGVGEQYF	TRBJ2-7	TRBV7-9	NA	TRBD1
TGTGCCAGCTCAAGGGACAGAACCTACAATGAGCAGTTCTTC	CASSRDRTYNEQFF	TRBJ2-1	TRBV18	NA	TRBD1
TGTGCCAGCAGCCAAGGACAGGGGAGATCCTATAATTCACCCCTCCACTTT	CASSQGQGRSYNSPLHF	TRBJ1-6	TRBV9	few	TRBD1
TGTGCCAGCAGTCCCCTGGCGGTAGCCAAAAACATTCAGTACTTC	CASSPLAVAKNIQYF	TRBJ2-4	TRBV3-1/TRBV3-2	NA	NA
TGTGCCAGCAGTGGACAGGCTAATGAAAAACTGTTTTTT	CASSGQANEKLFF	TRBJ1-4	TRBV2	once	NA
TGTGCCAGCAGCTCAGGACTAGCTGAGACCCAGTACTTC	CASSSGLAETQYF	TRBJ2-5	TRBV7-3	NA	TRBD2
TGCAGCGTTCTCCACCAACTAGCGGCCTCCTACAATGAGCAGTTCTTC	CSVLHQLAASYNEQFF	TRBJ2-1	TRBV29-1	NA	TRBD2
TGTGCCAGCTCACCACGTGGACAGGGAGAAGCTTTCTTT	CASSPRGQGEAFF	TRBJ1-1	TRBV18	once	TRBD1
TGTGCCAGCAGCTCGACAGCGGGGACAGGTCTCTATGGCTACACCTTC	CASSSTAGTGLYGYTF	TRBJ1-2	TRBV5-8	NA	TRBD1
TGCAGTGCAGGGGGCCAGTACGAGCAGTACTTC	CSAGGQYEQYF	TRBJ2-7	TRBV20-1	few	TRBD1
TGTGCCAGCAGGATCGGACAGGACACCAAAAACATTCAGTACTTC	CASRIGQDTKNIQYF	TRBJ2-4	TRBV2	NA	TRBD1
TGTGCCAGCAGCTTGGCCCTGGACAGGGTTTCACCCCTCCACTTT	CASSLALDRVSPLHF	TRBJ1-6	TRBV5-4	NA	TRBD1
TGTGCCAGCAGCCCGGTGGGTAGGAGTCCGCACGAGCAGTACTTC	CASSPVGRSPHEQYF	TRBJ2-7	TRBV5-6	NA	NA
TGTGCCAGTAGCCCTAAGAGCTTCCCGAACACCGGGGAGCTGTTTTTT	CASSPKSFPNTGELFF	TRBJ2-2	TRBV19	NA	NA
TGTGCCAGCAGCTCACAACCGGGACTAGCTGGTGAGCAGTTCTTC	CASSSQPGLAGEQFF	TRBJ2-1	TRBV7-3	NA	TRBD2
TGTGCCAGCAGCCTGGGGGGGGCGGGTAACTATGGCTACACCTTC	CASSLGGAGNYGYTF	TRBJ1-2	TRBV6-5	few	NA
TGTGCCAGCACCAACAGGGATCCTGGCTACACCTTC	CASTNRDPGYTF	TRBJ1-2	TRBV27	few	NA
TGTGCCAGCAGCTTAGCGGGGGAGGTCGAGCAGTACTTC	CASSLAGEVEQYF	TRBJ2-7	TRBV11-2	once	NA
TGCGCCAGCAGCTTGGAGGGACTCGGGGCCAAAAACATTCAGTACTTC	CASSLEGLGAKNIQYF	TRBJ2-4	TRBV5-1	NA	NA
TGTGCCAGCAGCACCTTAGGGACTAGCGGAGAACACAATGAGCAGTTCTTC	CASSTLGTSGEHNEQFF	TRBJ2-1	TRBV21-1	NA	NA
TGTGCCAGCAGCTTGGCTGCGGGAGAGACCCAGTACTTC	CASSLAAGETQYF	TRBJ2-5	TRBV5-6	NA	NA
TGTGCCAGCAGGGACGATGATACAGGGGAAAAACTGCTTTTT	CASRDDDTGEKLLF	TRBJ1-4	TRBV6-5	NA	TRBD1
TGTGCCAGCTCAATAGGGCAGGGGAGCTCACCCCTCCACTTT	CASSIGQGSSPLHF	TRBJ1-6	TRBV18	NA	NA